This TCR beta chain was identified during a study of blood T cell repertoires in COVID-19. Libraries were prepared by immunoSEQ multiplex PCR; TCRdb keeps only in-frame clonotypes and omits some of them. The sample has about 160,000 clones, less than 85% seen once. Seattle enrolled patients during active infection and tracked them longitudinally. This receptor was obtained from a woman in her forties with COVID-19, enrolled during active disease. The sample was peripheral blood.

The chain's CDR3 is CASSSTRGAGVQETQYF. CDR3 DNA: TGTGCCAGCAGCTCGACGCGGGGGGCTGGGGTTCAAGAGACCCAGTACTTC. The V call is TRBV5-5, the J call TRBJ2-5, with 8 bases identical to TRBD2. Germline values: CDR1 SGHKS, CDR2 YYEKEE (reference sequence). V gave up 3 bases and J gave up 2 bases; unmatched junction bases: 12. CDR3 length equals 17 residues.